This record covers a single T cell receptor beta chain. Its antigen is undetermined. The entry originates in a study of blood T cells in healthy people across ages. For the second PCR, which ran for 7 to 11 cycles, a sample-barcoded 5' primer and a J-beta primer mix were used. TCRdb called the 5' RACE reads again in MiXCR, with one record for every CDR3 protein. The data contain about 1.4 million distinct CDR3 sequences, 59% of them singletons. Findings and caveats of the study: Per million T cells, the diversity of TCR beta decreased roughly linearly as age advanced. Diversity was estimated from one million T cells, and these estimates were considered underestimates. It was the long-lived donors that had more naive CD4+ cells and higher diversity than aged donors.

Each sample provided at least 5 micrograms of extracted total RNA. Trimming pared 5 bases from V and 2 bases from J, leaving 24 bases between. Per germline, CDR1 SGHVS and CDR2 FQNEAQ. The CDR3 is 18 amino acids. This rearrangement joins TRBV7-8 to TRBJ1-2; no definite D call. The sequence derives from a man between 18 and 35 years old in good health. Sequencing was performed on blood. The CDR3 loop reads CASSNHLIHGNQNYGYTF. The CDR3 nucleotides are TGTGCCAGCAGCAACCACCTGATACACGGAAATCAAAACTATGGCTACACCTTC.